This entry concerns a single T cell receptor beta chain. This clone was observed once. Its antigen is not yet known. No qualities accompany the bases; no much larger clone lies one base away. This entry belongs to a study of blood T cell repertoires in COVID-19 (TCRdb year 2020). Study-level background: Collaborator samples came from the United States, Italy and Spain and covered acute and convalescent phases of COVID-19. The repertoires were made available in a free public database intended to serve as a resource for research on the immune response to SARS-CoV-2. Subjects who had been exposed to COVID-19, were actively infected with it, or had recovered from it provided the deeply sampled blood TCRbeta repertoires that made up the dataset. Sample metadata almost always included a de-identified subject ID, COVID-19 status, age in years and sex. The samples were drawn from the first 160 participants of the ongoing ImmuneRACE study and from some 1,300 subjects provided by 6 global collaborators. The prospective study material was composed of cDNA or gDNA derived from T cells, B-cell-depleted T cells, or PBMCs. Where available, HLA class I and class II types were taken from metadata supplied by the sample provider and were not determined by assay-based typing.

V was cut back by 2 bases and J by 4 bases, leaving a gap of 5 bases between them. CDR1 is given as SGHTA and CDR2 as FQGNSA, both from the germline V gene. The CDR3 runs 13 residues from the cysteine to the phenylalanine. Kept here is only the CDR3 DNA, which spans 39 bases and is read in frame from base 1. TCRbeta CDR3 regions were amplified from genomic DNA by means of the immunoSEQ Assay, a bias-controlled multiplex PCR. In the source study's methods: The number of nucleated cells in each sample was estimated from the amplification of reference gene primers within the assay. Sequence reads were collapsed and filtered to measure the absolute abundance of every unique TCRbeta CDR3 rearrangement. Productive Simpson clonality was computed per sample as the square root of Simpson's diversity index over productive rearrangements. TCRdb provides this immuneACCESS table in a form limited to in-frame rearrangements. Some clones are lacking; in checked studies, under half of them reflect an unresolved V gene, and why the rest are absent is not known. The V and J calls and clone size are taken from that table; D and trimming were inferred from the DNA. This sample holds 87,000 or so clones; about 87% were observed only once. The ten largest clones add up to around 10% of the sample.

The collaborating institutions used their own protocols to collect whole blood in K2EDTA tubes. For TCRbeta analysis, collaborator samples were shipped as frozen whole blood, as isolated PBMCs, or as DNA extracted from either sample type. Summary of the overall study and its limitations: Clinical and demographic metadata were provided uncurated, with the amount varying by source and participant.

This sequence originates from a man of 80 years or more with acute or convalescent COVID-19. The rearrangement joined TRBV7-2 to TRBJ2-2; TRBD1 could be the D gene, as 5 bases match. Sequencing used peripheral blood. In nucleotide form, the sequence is TGTGCCAGCAGCTTACAGGGCACCGGGGAGCTGTTTTTT. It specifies CASSLQGTGELFF.